Presented here are 5 T cell receptor beta chains from one specimen sequenced in a study of T cell responses to AZD1222 COVID-19 vaccine. Sequencing was performed with immunoSEQ multiplex PCR; in TCRdb, only in-frame clones are kept and a portion is missing. This table holds about 57,000 clones, about 86% found once. Sequencing was performed on peripheral blood, taken on day 0 of AZD1222 vaccination. These receptors were collected from an adult in good health.

The chain couples TRBV6-5 to TRBJ2-3, with D hard to call. Germline lookup yields CDR1 MNHEY and CDR2 SVGAGI. This CDR3 comprises 14 residues. The V and J ends lost 3 bases and 5 bases respectively, with 12 bases between them. The DNA of the CDR3 is TGTGCCAGCAGTTATGCAGGCCAAGGAGATACGCAGTATTTT. Amino acids: CASSYAGQGDTQYF.

The chain is built from TRBV5-1 and TRBJ1-1; 7 nucleotides match TRBD1. Germline assignment: CDR1 SGHRS and CDR2 YFSETQ. This CDR3 comprises 16 residues. After removal of 6 bases from V and 4 bases from J, the junction contained 15 bases not matched to a gene. The CDR3 loop is CASTQEGEGAGTEAFF. DNA for the CDR3: TGCGCCAGCACCCAGGAAGGGGAGGGGGCTGGCACTGAAGCTTTCTTT.

The genes are TRBV6-8 and TRBJ2-3; 12 bases agree with TRBD2. Germline CDR1 and CDR2: MNHGY and SAAAGT. The CDR3 length is 16 residues. The V segment lost 0 bases and the J segment 5 bases; nucleotides outside the gene matches: 3. CDR3 residues: CASSYSTSGSGDTQYF. The CDR3 nucleotides read TGTGCCAGCAGTTACTCGACTAGCGGGAGTGGAGATACGCAGTATTTT.

The rearrangement links TRBV4-2 to TRBJ1-3, with unresolved D. This CDR3 region has 15 residues. Germline V lookup: CDR1 LGHNA, CDR2 YNFKEQ. V was shortened by 6 bases and J by 0 bases, with 12 bases between the two germline ends. CDR3 nucleotides: TGTGCCAGCAGTCTACAGCCCGACTCTGGAAACACCATATATTTT. Translation gives CASSLQPDSGNTIYF.

V and J are TRBV6-6 and TRBJ2-2, with a tentative D call TRBD2 (5 bases). Germline V gives CDR1 MNHNY, CDR2 SVGAGI (reference sequence). The V end was cut by 0 bases, the J end by 3 bases, with 11 bases between. The length of the CDR3 is 16 residues. The CDR3 sequence: CASSYSGVRDTGELFF. CDR3 DNA: TGTGCCAGCAGTTACTCCGGGGTACGGGACACCGGGGAGCTGTTTTTT.